This is a list of T cell receptor beta chains from one sample in a study of blood T cell repertoires in COVID-19. Generated by immunoSEQ multiplex PCR, the TCRdb table keeps only in-frame clones and is missing some. The profile shows about 110,000 clones, around 66% of them singletons. Sequenced sample: peripheral blood. The receptors originated from a man older than 75 with acute or convalescent COVID-19. Both conserved end residues are part of each CDR3. D genes are given only for firm matches. Rows may omit the clone size; those that give it use once, few, many or a size class.

j_call: TRBJ1-2; clone_size: -; d_call: -; v_call: TRBV5-4; cdr3_aa: CASSLPGGYGYTF; cdr3_nt: TGTGCCAGCAGCTTACCAGGAGGATATGGCTACACCTTC
j_call: TRBJ1-2; clone_size: few; d_call: -; v_call: TRBV18; cdr3_aa: CASSPGDIYGYTF; cdr3_nt: TGTGCCAGCTCACCTGGGGACATCTATGGCTACACCTTC
j_call: TRBJ2-2; clone_size: once; d_call: -; v_call: TRBV5-4; cdr3_aa: CASSRGGAGTGELFF; cdr3_nt: TGTGCCAGCAGCCGAGGGGGGGCCGGCACCGGGGAGCTGTTTTTT
j_call: TRBJ1-2; clone_size: -; d_call: -; v_call: TRBV10-3; cdr3_aa: CAISESERGNYGYTF; cdr3_nt: TGTGCCATCAGTGAGTCGGAGCGCGGGAACTATGGCTACACCTTC
j_call: TRBJ2-5; clone_size: -; d_call: -; v_call: TRBV29-1; cdr3_aa: CSVGQGGQETQYF; cdr3_nt: TGCAGCGTTGGGCAGGGGGGACAAGAGACCCAGTACTTC
j_call: TRBJ1-4; clone_size: -; d_call: -; v_call: TRBV5-1; cdr3_aa: CASSAGTKREEKLFF; cdr3_nt: TGCGCCAGCAGCGCAGGGACAAAACGGGAAGAAAAACTGTTTTTT
j_call: TRBJ2-7; clone_size: -; d_call: -; v_call: TRBV5-6; cdr3_aa: CASSVQGLGYEQYF; cdr3_nt: TGTGCCAGCAGCGTGCAGGGGTTAGGCTACGAGCAGTACTTC
j_call: TRBJ1-1; clone_size: -; d_call: -; v_call: TRBV28; cdr3_aa: CASSHQGTNTEAFF; cdr3_nt: TGTGCCAGCAGTCATCAGGGCACGAACACTGAAGCTTTCTTT
j_call: TRBJ2-6; clone_size: -; d_call: TRBD1; v_call: TRBV5-4; cdr3_aa: CASSQGIGAGGAGANVLTF; cdr3_nt: TGTGCCAGCAGCCAGGGGATAGGGGCAGGGGGCGCTGGGGCCAACGTCCTGACTTTC
j_call: TRBJ2-1; clone_size: -; d_call: TRBD2; v_call: TRBV7-2; cdr3_aa: CASSLAGTSGANEQFF; cdr3_nt: TGTGCCAGCAGCTTAGCCGGGACTAGCGGGGCTAATGAGCAGTTCTTC
j_call: TRBJ2-6; clone_size: -; d_call: -; v_call: TRBV4-3; cdr3_aa: CASSQTPGPSGNVLTF; cdr3_nt: TGCGCCAGCAGCCAGACCCCTGGCCCCTCAGGTAACGTCCTGACTTTC
j_call: TRBJ2-1; clone_size: -; d_call: TRBD1; v_call: TRBV7-3; cdr3_aa: CASSLLGQGGKWDNEQFF; cdr3_nt: TGTGCCAGCAGCTTATTGGGACAGGGGGGCAAATGGGACAATGAGCAGTTCTTC
j_call: TRBJ2-7; clone_size: -; d_call: TRBD1; v_call: TRBV13; cdr3_aa: CASSPRDRPSYEQYF; cdr3_nt: TGTGCCAGCAGCCCAAGGGACAGACCATCCTACGAGCAGTACTTC
j_call: TRBJ2-3; clone_size: medium-sized; d_call: TRBD1; v_call: TRBV4-1; cdr3_aa: CASSHGQGADTQYF; cdr3_nt: TGCGCCAGCAGCCACGGACAGGGGGCTGATACGCAGTATTTT